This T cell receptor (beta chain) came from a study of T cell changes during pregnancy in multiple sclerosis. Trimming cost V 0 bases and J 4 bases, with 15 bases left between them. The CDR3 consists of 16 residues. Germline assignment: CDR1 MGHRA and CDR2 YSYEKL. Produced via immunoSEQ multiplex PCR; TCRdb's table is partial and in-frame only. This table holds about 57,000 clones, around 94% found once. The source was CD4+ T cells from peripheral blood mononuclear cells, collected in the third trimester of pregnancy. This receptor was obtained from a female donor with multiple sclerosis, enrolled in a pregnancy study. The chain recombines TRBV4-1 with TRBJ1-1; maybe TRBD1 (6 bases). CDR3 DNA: TGCGCCAGCAGCCAAGATGTGGGCAGGGGTGGCACTGAAGCTTTCTTT. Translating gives CASSQDVGRGGTEAFF.